These T cell receptor beta chains were read from a single sample in a study of CD8 T cells in ankylosing spondylitis. TCRdb processed the 5' RACE reads anew with MiXCR; each CDR3 protein has one entry. The sample has 210,000 or so distinct CDR3 sequences, more than 25% seen once; the top ten hold about 7%. Sequenced input: blood, either unsorted or a sorted T cell fraction (not recorded which). All receptors come from a male donor with ankylosing spondylitis or in good health (not recorded which). Each CDR3 is given with its conserved first and last residue. A D gene is named only where the DNA matches it firmly. The size entry is marked missing in some rows and otherwise reads once, few, many or a size class.

clone_size	v_call	j_call	d_call	cdr3_aa	cdr3_nt
few	TRBV9	TRBJ2-7	.	CASSQGGSREGEQYF	TGTGCCAGCAGCCAGGGGGGCTCCAGGGAGGGCGAGCAGTACTTC
many	TRBV6-1	TRBJ1-2	TRBD1	CASSASPTGTGGRGYTF	TGTGCCAGCAGTGCCTCCCCGACCGGGACAGGTGGCCGTGGCTACACCTTC
many	TRBV5-1	TRBJ2-7	TRBD2	CASSYIAGGGNEQYF	TGCGCCAGCAGCTACATAGCGGGAGGGGGTAACGAGCAGTACTTC
many	TRBV27	TRBJ2-1	TRBD1	CASSTKLDRKYNEQFF	TGTGCCAGCAGTACTAAACTGGACAGGAAATACAATGAGCAGTTCTTC
.	TRBV9	TRBJ2-7	.	CASSPEGTHSYEQYF	TGTGCCAGCAGCCCCGAAGGGACACACTCCTACGAGCAGTACTTC
many	TRBV5-1	TRBJ1-1	.	CASSLALQGRRLNTEAFF	TGCGCCAGCAGCTTGGCCTTGCAGGGCCGCCGTCTGAACACTGAAGCTTTCTTT
many	TRBV10-3	TRBJ2-7	.	CAIREGKGAYEQYF	TGTGCCATCAGGGAGGGCAAAGGGGCGTACGAGCAGTACTTC
many	TRBV4-2	TRBJ2-1	.	CASSHRGGYNEQFF	TGTGCCAGCAGCCATCGGGGCGGCTACAATGAGCAGTTCTTC
many	TRBV5-4	TRBJ2-3	TRBD2	CASSLSTLTGGADTQYF	TGTGCCAGCAGCTTGTCAACCCTAACGGGAGGGGCAGATACGCAGTATTTT
many	TRBV27	TRBJ2-7	TRBD2	CASSSTSASYEQYF	TGTGCCAGCAGTTCTACTAGCGCCTCCTACGAGCAGTACTTC
.	TRBV12-3/TRBV12-4	TRBJ2-4	.	CASSLGGVENIQYF	TGTGCCAGCAGTTTAGGGGGTGTGGAAAACATTCAGTACTTC
many	TRBV29-1	TRBJ2-3	TRBD1	CSVGQGTDTQYF	TGCAGCGTTGGACAGGGGACAGATACGCAGTATTTT
many	TRBV29-1	TRBJ2-7	.	CSASKGYEQYF	TGCAGCGCCTCGAAGGGATACGAGCAGTACTTC
few	TRBV7-2	TRBJ2-7	.	CASSLLASTLPYEQYF	TGTGCCAGCAGCTTGCTAGCGTCTACCCTCCCCTACGAGCAGTACTTC
many	TRBV15	TRBJ1-1	.	CATRYSMNTEAFF	TGTGCCACCAGGTACAGCATGAACACTGAAGCTTTCTTT
.	TRBV20-1	TRBJ2-2	.	CSARGLQGAGELFF	TGCAGTGCTAGAGGATTACAGGGTGCCGGGGAGCTGTTTTTT
.	TRBV9	TRBJ2-5	TRBD1	CASSVEGTGGTQYF	TGTGCCAGCAGCGTAGAGGGGACAGGGGGAACCCAGTACTTC
many	TRBV10-3	TRBJ2-7	.	CAIRSSSPYEQYF	TGTGCCATCAGGTCTAGTAGTCCCTACGAGCAGTACTTC